These T cell receptor beta chains were read from a single sample in a study of T cell clones after liver transplantation. Assay: immunoSEQ multiplex PCR; the TCRdb copy retains only in-frame clones and omits some. The profile shows 45,000 to 55,000 clones, around 84% of them singletons. The sequenced sample was CD4+ T cells from blood, obtained before liver transplant. The receptors shown here come from a human donor who received a liver transplant. Both conserved end residues are part of each CDR3. D genes are given only for firm matches. Not all rows give a size; the values are once, few, many and, for expanded clones, a class.

len	abundance	v_gene	j_gene	d_gene	CDR3nt	CDR3aa
13	NA	TRBV27	TRBJ1-4	NA	TGTGCCAGCCACGGCAGGGCAGGCGAAAAACTGTTTTTT	CASHGRAGEKLFF
14	NA	TRBV28	TRBJ2-2	NA	TGTGCCAGCAGTTTCCAGAGAAACACCGGGGAGCTGTTTTTT	CASSFQRNTGELFF
14	NA	TRBV7-3	TRBJ1-6	NA	TGTGCCAGCAGCTACGACGGTTATAATTCACCCCTCCACTTT	CASSYDGYNSPLHF
15	NA	TRBV11-2	TRBJ2-2	NA	TGTGCCAGCAGCTTAAGAGGGTCGAACACCGGGGAGCTGTTTTTT	CASSLRGSNTGELFF
14	NA	TRBV7-3	TRBJ2-5	NA	TGTGCCAGCAGCTTAATGCCCAGCCAAGAGACCCAGTACTTC	CASSLMPSQETQYF
14	NA	TRBV4-3	TRBJ2-3	NA	TGCGCCAGCAGCCGATTAGGGGCGGAAGATACGCAGTATTTT	CASSRLGAEDTQYF
12	NA	TRBV11-2	TRBJ2-7	NA	TGTGCCAGCAGCTTACAAGGGCTGGAGCAGTACTTC	CASSLQGLEQYF
13	NA	TRBV2	TRBJ1-5	NA	TGTGCCAGCAGTGATGGGGAAAATCAGCCCCAGCATTTT	CASSDGENQPQHF
13	NA	TRBV6-1	TRBJ2-7	TRBD1	TGTGCCACGATGGGACAGGGACTATACGAGCAGTACTTC	CATMGQGLYEQYF
15	NA	TRBV6-1	TRBJ1-1	NA	TGTGCCAGCAGTTCTGGGGGGGTGGGGAACACTGAAGCTTTCTTT	CASSSGGVGNTEAFF
12	NA	TRBV29-1	TRBJ1-1	NA	TGCAGCGTTGGGACAGCGCCTCGGGAAGCTTTCTTT	CSVGTAPREAFF
12	NA	TRBV6-5	TRBJ2-5	NA	TGTGCCAGCGGGCAGACCCAAGAGACCCAGTACTTC	CASGQTQETQYF
15	once	TRBV7-3	TRBJ1-5	TRBD1	TGTGCCAGTAAACCGGGACAGGGTTTTCATCAGCCCCAGCATTTT	CASKPGQGFHQPQHF
13	NA	TRBV5-1	TRBJ2-7	TRBD1	TGCGCCAGCAGCTTGGGACAGGGTCTCGAGCAGTACTTC	CASSLGQGLEQYF
18	once	TRBV28	TRBJ2-2	NA	TGTGCCAGCAGTCCCCCAGGGGTCTTTGGCGGGATGGGAGGGGAGCTGTTTTTT	CASSPPGVFGGMGGELFF
12	NA	TRBV18	TRBJ1-1	NA	TGTGCCAGCTCACGGGTGGGAACTGAAGCTTTCTTT	CASSRVGTEAFF
17	NA	TRBV5-1	TRBJ2-7	TRBD2	TGCGCCAGCAGCCCCCAGGGGAGCGGGGGATTGTCCTACGAGCAGTACTTC	CASSPQGSGGLSYEQYF
15	NA	TRBV5-1	TRBJ2-3	TRBD2	TGCGCCAGCAGCCCCTTAGCGGGAGAACGAGATACGCAGTATTTT	CASSPLAGERDTQYF
15	NA	TRBV19	TRBJ2-7	TRBD1	TGTGCCAGTAGTGTCCGGGACAGTCTACTCTACGAGCAGTACTTC	CASSVRDSLLYEQYF
14	NA	TRBV28	TRBJ1-1	NA	TGTGCCAGCGTAGAACAGGGACGTTACACTGAAGCTTTCTTT	CASVEQGRYTEAFF
13	NA	TRBV9	TRBJ1-5	NA	TGTGCCAGCAGCGTAACAAATTTGGAGCCCCAGCATTTT	CASSVTNLEPQHF
15	NA	TRBV18	TRBJ2-7	TRBD1	TGTGCCAGCTCACCCACTCCGACAGGGGGCGGCGAGCAGTACTTC	CASSPTPTGGGEQYF
16	NA	TRBV5-4	TRBJ1-3	TRBD1	TGTGCCAGCAGCGAGAGACAGGGGGGGTCTGGAAACACCATATATTTT	CASSERQGGSGNTIYF
16	once	TRBV27	TRBJ2-5	NA	TGTGCCAGCAGCCCCACTATGGGGGGGCGGTCTGAGACCCAGTACTTC	CASSPTMGGRSETQYF
14	NA	TRBV5-1	TRBJ2-1	NA	TGCGCCAGCAGGAGTGAAGACAGATCAAATGAGCAGTTCTTC	CASRSEDRSNEQFF
17	NA	TRBV7-6	TRBJ2-1	NA	TGTGCCAGCAGCCCGGGGCCGTGGCTAGGCTCCTACAATGAGCAGTTCTTC	CASSPGPWLGSYNEQFF
14	few	TRBV6-6	TRBJ2-2	TRBD2	TGTGCCACAACTAGCGGGAGCTACACCGGGGAGCTGTTTTTT	CATTSGSYTGELFF
15	NA	TRBV5-1	TRBJ2-1	TRBD1	TGCGCCAGCAGCAAGGGACAGGGTGACCCTAATGAGCAGTTCTTC	CASSKGQGDPNEQFF
16	few	TRBV5-1	TRBJ2-2	TRBD1	TGCGCCAGCAGTTCCGGGACAGGGGGCAACACCGGGGAGCTGTTTTTT	CASSSGTGGNTGELFF
16	NA	TRBV7-2	TRBJ2-7	NA	TGTGCCAGCAGCTTAGTGGGTACAGGCCTCTCCTACGAGCAGTACTTC	CASSLVGTGLSYEQYF
17	once	TRBV9	TRBJ2-1	TRBD1	TGTGCCAGCAGCGTAGCCCAACAGGACAGGATCTACAATGAGCAGTTCTTC	CASSVAQQDRIYNEQFF
15	NA	TRBV6-5	TRBJ2-3	NA	TGTGCCAGCAGGAGCGGTTCTCTAGGCACAGATACGCAGTATTTT	CASRSGSLGTDTQYF
15	NA	TRBV30	TRBJ1-3	NA	TGTGCCTGGATGGAACCGGGATCCTCTGGAAACACCATATATTTT	CAWMEPGSSGNTIYF
15	NA	TRBV19	TRBJ1-5	NA	TGTGCCAGTAGCAAGGCCATAAATAGCAATCAGCCCCAGCATTTT	CASSKAINSNQPQHF
13	NA	TRBV5-1	TRBJ2-3	NA	TGCGCCAGCAGCTTATTCGGCACAGATACGCAGTATTTT	CASSLFGTDTQYF
16	NA	TRBV5-1	TRBJ1-1	NA	TGCGCCAGCACGACCTCTGGGGCGCCAAAGAACACTGAAGCTTTCTTT	CASTTSGAPKNTEAFF
13	NA	TRBV29-1	TRBJ2-5	NA	TGCAGCGCTTCAACCCGAGGGGGGGAGACCCAGTACTTC	CSASTRGGETQYF
13	NA	TRBV7-3	TRBJ2-1	NA	TGTGCCAGCAGCCCAAACGGGACACCCAAGCAGTTCTTC	CASSPNGTPKQFF
15	once	TRBV7-2	TRBJ1-2	NA	TGTGCCAGCAGCTTAAGTGGAGCAGCCCTCTATGGCTACACCTTC	CASSLSGAALYGYTF
15	NA	TRBV6-1	TRBJ2-7	NA	TGTGCCAGCAGCGCCGGTGGGGGGCGCGGGTACGAGCAGTACTTC	CASSAGGGRGYEQYF
11	NA	TRBV10-3	TRBJ2-1	NA	TGTGCCATCAAATCAGCCAATGAGCAGTTCTTC	CAIKSANEQFF
14	NA	TRBV7-2	TRBJ2-3	NA	TGTGCCAGCAGCTTAGATTTCGGGGCAGATACGCAGTATTTT	CASSLDFGADTQYF